The entry below gives a single TCR beta chain sequence along with its context. The antigen remains unidentified. Germline loops: CDR1 MGHRA, CDR2 YSYEKL. The CDR3 has 14 residues. Tagging with unique molecular identifiers was a feature of the TCR beta cDNA libraries. MiXCR, applied by TCRdb to the PCR reads, yields one record per CDR3 protein. This table has around 250,000 distinct CDR3 sequences, 36% appearing once. This record belongs to a study of post-analysis software for immune sequencing data. Study-level points and caveats: Significantly lower normalized Chao1 diversity was seen in multiple sclerosis patients than in controls. TRBV5-6, TRBV5-1 and TRBV20-1 belonged to a set of about five TRBV segments that were more frequent in patients than controls.

The chain has TRBV4-1 and TRBJ2-5; D is perhaps TRBD1 or TRBD2 (5 bases each). Gene TRBJ2-7 matches the end of the DNA better, so the J call may be wrong. This clonotype was obtained from a girl aged 5 to 17 with multiple sclerosis. The source material was blood. CDR3 sequence: CASSLGDGSYEQYF. The CDR3 bases are TGCGCCAGCAGCCTGGGGGACGGATCCTACGAGCAGTACTTC.